Following are 15 T cell receptor delta chains from one sample sequenced in a study of gamma-delta T cells after stem cell transplantation (dated by TCRdb to between 2015 and 2016). Library method: RT-PCR. The instrument given in TCRdb is Illumina MiSeq. The public reads were reprocessed by TCRdb using CATT, and rows of matching DNA were later combined. Recorded for this sample are some 2,400 delta-chain clones; approximately 2.5% of them occurred a single time. The ten top clones hold 17% of the sample. Sequencing was done on a sample of gamma-delta T cells. These receptors were taken from a human donor. It is not recorded whose cells these are; they may come from a transplant donor.

In its sample, this clone was seen a few times. The translation of this DNA and the TCRdb protein of a much larger clone differ at residue 3, probably owing to a read error; the protein shown here is translated from the DNA. J is TRDJ1 and V is TRDV2; D possibly corresponds to TRDD3 (5 bases). CDR3 length equals 19 residues. Germline CDR1 reads GEAIGNYY; CDR2 reads EKD. CDR3 in amino acids: CAYDTLSSGSPGRTDKLIF. The CDR3 DNA follows: TGTGCCTATGACACCCTCTCCTCGGGATCCCCCGGTCGCACCGATAAACTCATCTTT.

This clone was found a few times. The chain combines TRDV2 with TRDJ1; the match to TRDD3 covers 13 bases. With 0 bases clipped from V and 4 bases from J, the junction kept 10 bases outside the gene matches. This CDR3 spans 18 amino acids. Germline CDR1 GEAIGNYY, CDR2 EKD. This CDR3 is CACDTISTGGYADDKLIF. The CDR3 DNA reads as TGTGCCTGTGACACCATAAGTACTGGGGGATACGCAGACGATAAACTCATCTTT.

This clone was picked up a small number of times. The chain employs TRDV2 and TRDJ1; TRDD3 aligns across 13 bases. The V segment lost 0 bases and the J segment 1 base; nucleotides outside the gene matches: 7. The CDR3 is 18 amino acids. The V gene's germline CDR1 is GEAIGNYY and CDR2 EKD. The CDR3 spells CACDTVLGDTGSTDKLIF. The DNA of the CDR3 is TGTGCCTGTGACACCGTACTGGGGGATACGGGGTCCACCGATAAACTCATCTTT.

This clone was counted between two and nine times. DNA of the CDR3: TGTGCCTGTGACACCGTACATCAGGGGGGAGAACAGACAGCACAACTCTTCTTT. Protein product: CACDTVHQGGEQTAQLFF. This chain uses TRDV2 with TRDJ2; perhaps TRDD3 as D (6 bases). Per germline, CDR1 GEAIGNYY and CDR2 EKD. The CDR3 is made up of 18 amino acids. V lost 0 bases to trimming and J lost 4 bases, with 20 bases between them.

This clone was found a few times. The protein TCRdb lists belongs to a much larger clone and differs from this DNA's translation at residue 8, which points to a read error; the protein shown is made from the DNA. The J gene is TRDJ1, the V gene TRDV2; no definite D call. In germline, CDR1 is GEAIGNYY, CDR2 EKD. The CDR3 length is 18 residues. V lost 3 bases and J 0 bases, leaving 22 bases between the germline ends. In DNA form, the CDR3 reads TGTGCCTGTGACGCAATTCTGGAGGATCAGGAAAACACCGATAAACTCATCTTT. This sequence encodes CACDAILEDQENTDKLIF.

This clone appeared a few times. A junction boundary mismatches the germline segment, possibly from a read error. CDR3 sequence (DNA): TGTGCCCGTGACACCGTGGGACTGGGGGATACGCGGACCGATAAACTCATCTTT. As protein: CARDTVGLGDTRTDKLIF. This chain links TRDV2 with TRDJ1, with 13 bases matching TRDD3. This CDR3 is built from 18 residues. Germline V CDR1 and CDR2: GEAIGNYY, EKD.

This clone was picked up a small number of times. The chain is built from TRDV2 and TRDJ1, with 11 bases aligning to TRDD3. Losses at the gene ends were 0 bases for V and 3 bases for J; bases not matched to a gene: 11. CDR1 and CDR2 (germline): GEAIGNYY, EKD. The CDR3 loop spans 18 amino acids. DNA for the CDR3: TGTGCCTGTGACACCATCGGGGATGGGGGATACGATGCCGATAAACTCATCTTT. Residues: CACDTIGDGGYDADKLIF.

The CDR3 protein is CALGEHPNSLLGDTTDKLIF. The CDR3 DNA reads as TGTGCTCTTGGGGAACACCCCAATTCTTTACTGGGGGATACAACCGATAAACTCATCTTT. The chain couples TRDV1 to TRDJ1, with 12 bases fitting TRDD3. The CDR3 has 20 residues. Germline V gene data show CDR1 as TSWWSYY and CDR2 as QGS. The V segment lost 1 base and the J segment 2 bases; nucleotides outside the gene matches: 14.

V gene TRDV2 combines with J gene TRDJ1, with D perhaps matching TRDD2 (5 bases). This CDR3 contains 14 residues. V gave up 3 bases and J gave up 6 bases, with 16 bases separating them. Germline V gene sequence: CDR1 GEAIGNYY, CDR2 EKD. In nucleotides, the CDR3 is TGTGCCTGTGACCCCCTTCAGACGACTCATAAACTCATCTTT. This encodes CACDPLQTTHKLIF.

This clone was seen a few times. The CDR3 loop is CALGELLPTPTDKLIF. The CDR3 coding sequence is TGTGCTCTTGGGGAACTTCTCCCGACTCCCACCGATAAACTCATCTTT. The chain has TRDV1 and TRDJ1, with D unclear. Per the germline V gene, CDR1 is TSWWSYY and CDR2 is QGS. The ends were cut back, 0 bases at V and 1 base at J, with 12 bases in the middle. The CDR3 runs to 16 residues.

On this clone: A read error may be the cause here, since a much bigger clone is one base away. Different DNA sequences within this sample yield the same CDR3. The rearrangement uses TRDV2 and TRDJ1, with 13 bases identical to TRDD3. After removal of 1 base from V and 2 bases from J, the junction contained 15 bases not matched to a gene. This CDR3 has 20 residues. Germline CDR1 is GEAIGNYY and CDR2 is EKD. CDR3 amino acids: CACDTVLGDTQDSRTDKLIF. The CDR3 DNA is TGTGCCTGTGACACTGTACTGGGGGATACGCAAGATTCCCGAACCGATAAACTCATCTTT.

Within the sample, this clone is medium-sized (0.01 to 0.1%). This chain links TRDV2 with TRDJ1, with TRDD3 matching 7 bases. The J segment lost 0 bases and the V segment lost 3 bases, leaving 21 bases of the junction unmatched. CDR1 and CDR2 (germline): GEAIGNYY, EKD. The CDR3 extends over 20 amino acids. DNA for the CDR3: TGTGCCTGTGACCCCCTATCGCGGTTCGGGGGGATTCAGTACACCGATAAACTCATCTTT. Its protein is CACDPLSRFGGIQYTDKLIF.

This chain links TRDV2 with TRDJ1, with 11 bases matching TRDD3. J was trimmed by 7 bases and V by 3 bases; bases with no gene match: 18. The CDR3 runs to 18 residues. CDR1 and CDR2 (germline): GEAIGNYY, EKD. The CDR3 bases are TGTGCCTGTGACGCCGTTCGGGTGGGGGATACGCCTTCTCGTAAACTCATCTTT. As protein: CACDAVRVGDTPSRKLIF.

In its sample, this clone is medium-sized. The chain has TRDV2 and TRDJ1; 13 bases match TRDD3. Germline V CDR1 and CDR2: GEAIGNYY, EKD. This CDR3 has 19 amino acids. Trimming at V came to 0 bases and at J to 3 bases, leaving 12 bases not matched to a gene. Here the CDR3 reads CACDTVLGDTRASADKLIF. The CDR3 nucleotides are TGTGCCTGTGACACCGTACTGGGGGATACGCGGGCCAGTGCCGATAAACTCATCTTT.

This clone ranks as medium-sized. The genes are TRDV2 and TRDJ1; TRDD3 aligns across 12 bases. The ends lost 2 bases at V and 4 bases at J; junction bases unmatched: 10. Germline lookup yields CDR1 GEAIGNYY and CDR2 EKD. The CDR3 runs to 17 residues. The CDR3 sequence is CACDSLGDTQFSDKLIF. CDR3 in DNA: TGTGCCTGTGACAGTCTGGGGGATACGCAGTTCAGCGATAAACTCATCTTT.